This TCR beta chain was obtained from a study of blood T cell repertoires in COVID-19. The overall study: Material from acute and convalescent COVID-19 was sourced from the United States, Italy and Spain.

All enrollees were roughly 18 to 95 years old and from 20 to 25 US areas. Each participant's cohort was designated according to participant-reported clinical history. Someone with COVID-19 had been met by exposed participants within 2 weeks before study entry. Some clones are missing from TCRdb's copy, which holds only in-frame ones; the method was immunoSEQ multiplex PCR. Of some 150,000 clones listed, approximately 84% are singletons. This CDR3 is 15 amino acids long. The germline V and J ends were trimmed by 5 bases and 2 bases, with 14 bases remaining between them. Germline loops: CDR1 SGHTA, CDR2 FQGNSA.

The sample taken for sequencing was PBMCs or T cells enriched from blood (not recorded which). The sequence was obtained from a young woman who had been exposed to COVID-19. V gene TRBV7-2 combines with J gene TRBJ2-3; the D gene is possibly TRBD2 (5 bases). As DNA, the CDR3 is TGTGCCAGCAGCCCATCCCCCGGGAACACAGATACGCAGTATTTT. This codes for CASSPSPGNTDTQYF.